A single T cell receptor beta chain is shown here with its context. No cognate antigen has been identified for it. No much larger clonotype is one base removed from it; base qualities were not supplied. The germline V gene encodes CDR1 SGHKS and CDR2 YYEKEE (reference sequence). V drops 5 bases and J drops 0 bases, leaving 12 bases in between. The cysteine opens and the phenylalanine closes a CDR3 of 15 amino acids. Just CDR3 DNA is preserved here, 45 bases in frame from base 1. Genomic DNA was extracted from sorted cells for sequencing of the TCRbeta CDR3 region. The immunoSEQ Assay was used for sequencing of TCRbeta CDR3 regions. The immuneACCESS repertoire file appears here via TCRdb, limited to in-frame rearrangements. These files lack a portion of the clones; in checked studies, under half of the deficit traces to unresolved V genes, and the cause of the others is not known. The sample profile shows tens of thousands of clones; 80% to 90% of them were found once. Of the sample, approximately 50% falls within the top ten clones.

This sample is drawn from a study of OX40 agonist ivuxolimab in advanced cancers. About the investigation overall: Ivuxolimab, which targeted the costimulatory receptor OX40 (CD134), was an agonistic, fully human IgG2 monoclonal antibody. Intravenous ivuxolimab was administered to patients every 2 weeks at six dose levels: 0.01, 0.1, 0.3, 1.5, 3 and 10 mg/kg. Of the 50 to 55 patients in dose escalation, 19 had hepatocellular carcinoma, about 15 had melanoma, 9 had renal cell carcinoma and 9 had head and neck cancer. A male proportion of roughly 80% and a mean age of approximately 60 years, ranging from roughly 23 to 80, were recorded for the dose-escalation cohort. Prior anti-PD-1, anti-PD-L1 or anti-CTLA-4 therapy was permitted, and 30% to 45% of dose-escalation patients had received checkpoint inhibitors. Partial responses occurred in three dose-escalation patients, of whom one had hepatocellular carcinoma and two had cutaneous melanoma. The point of sequencing TCRbeta in the periphery was to test whether ivuxolimab changed TCR sequence diversity and drove clonal T-cell expansion. The paper covers the monotherapy dose-escalation part of the phase I ivuxolimab trial, which included N = 52 patients. The paper as a whole reports these results and caveats: Clonal expansion of both CD4+ and CD8+ blood T cells was observed from baseline to week 6 at doses 0.1 to 3.0 mg/kg. In the 0.1-3.0 mg/kg groups, partial responders were among the patients with the lowest normalized peripheral clonal expansion, particularly in CD8+ T cells. On average, CD8+ T cells showed more expanded clones than CD4+ T cells after ivuxolimab. Low levels of normalized T-cell clonal expansion were also shown by some nonresponding patients. The antigen specificity of the peripheral T cells that underwent clonal expansion was not determined.

Patients with autoimmune disease history or receiving systemic immunosuppression were excluded from the trial. Peripheral blood for TCR sequencing was drawn from every dose cohort at baseline, at cycle 4 day 1 and at cycle 7 day 1. The samples were taken from a phase I, first-in-human, multicenter, open-label dose-escalation trial of ivuxolimab. The trial enrolled adults with locally advanced or metastatic head and neck squamous cell, hepatocellular, melanoma or renal cell carcinoma. Before TCR sequencing, CD4+ T cells and CD8+ T cells from peripheral blood were sorted into separate populations. The V and J segments used are TRBV5-5 and TRBJ1-5, with an unclear D gene assignment. This sequence originates from an adult with an advanced solid tumor such as melanoma, head and neck, liver or kidney cancer. The sequences come from CD4+ or CD8+ T cells sorted from blood, collected in a trial of the OX40 agonist ivuxolimab. The DNA sequence is TGTGCCAGCAGGAGCCATAGTAATAGCAATCAGCCCCAGCATTTT. It encodes CASRSHSNSNQPQHF.